These 7 T cell receptor beta chains share one sample of origin, sequenced in a study of CD8 T cells in Susac syndrome. Random hexamers primed reverse transcription of about 0.45 to 1 ug RNA. TCRdb re-analysed the immunoSEQ multiplex PCR reads in MiXCR, keeping a single row per CDR3 protein. The table lists about 130,000 distinct CDR3 sequences, around 95% of them singletons. Sequenced sample: CD8+ T cells from PBMCs. These receptors came from a human donor with Susac syndrome.

The J gene is TRBJ2-3, the V gene TRBV20-1, with D possibly TRBD2 on 5 matching bases. The CDR3 has 18 residues. Germline CDR1 is DFQATT and CDR2 is SNEGSKA (reference sequence). V was pared by 4 bases and J by 2 bases, with 25 bases between. The CDR3 nucleotides read TGCAGTGCTACTCGGTATATGGAGGCCCAGTTGGCCACAGATACGCAGTATTTT. Protein: CSATRYMEAQLATDTQYF.

This chain links TRBV12-3 or TRBV12-4 with TRBJ1-1; D uncertain. The CDR3 covers 12 residues. The V end was cut by 5 bases, the J end by 5 bases, with 9 bases between. CDR3 sequence (DNA): TGTGCCAGCAGTATGGACCGGACTGAAGCTTTCTTT. This codes for CASSMDRTEAFF.

The chain has TRBV4-1 and TRBJ2-3; TRBD2 matches 11 bases. J gave up 4 bases and V 0 bases, and 0 bases lay outside the gene matches. CDR1 MGHRA and CDR2 YSYEKL come from the germline V gene. This CDR3 has 15 residues. Here the CDR3 reads CASSQDSGRADTQYF. The CDR3 region has the DNA TGCGCCAGCAGCCAAGATAGCGGGAGGGCAGATACGCAGTATTTT.

V and J are TRBV6-1 and TRBJ2-5; 14 bases agree with TRBD2. Unmatched junction bases numbered 3, after V lost 5 bases and J lost 4 bases. The CDR3 has 15 amino acids. Germline V gives CDR1 MNHNS, CDR2 SASEGT. CDR3 region: CASSPTSGGAETQYF. Written as DNA, the CDR3 is TGTGCCAGCAGTCCGACTAGCGGGGGGGCAGAGACCCAGTACTTC.

CDR3 sequence: CASSPPGQGIPYGYTF. The CDR3 DNA follows: TGTGCCAGCTCACCACCGGGACAGGGGATCCCCTATGGCTACACCTTC. The chain carries TRBV18 and TRBJ1-2, with 10 bases identical to TRBD1. V lost 0 bases to trimming and J lost 4 bases; unmatched junction nucleotides: 5. This CDR3 is 16 amino acids long. The germline V gene has CDR1 KGHSH and CDR2 LQKENI.

This clonotype was observed a single time. The chain is built from TRBV12-3 or TRBV12-4 and TRBJ2-7; no reliable D call. There are 13 residues in the CDR3. Trimming left V 0 bases short and J 4 bases short, with 7 bases between. The CDR3, as DNA: TGTGCCAGCAGTTTAGCCCCTCCATACGAGCAGTACTTC. Translation: CASSLAPPYEQYF.

This rearrangement joins TRBV4-1 to TRBJ2-7; 8 nucleotides agree with TRBD1. This CDR3 is 16 amino acids long. Germline CDR1 reads MGHRA; CDR2 reads YSYEKL. V lost 0 bases to trimming and J lost 4 bases; unmatched junction nucleotides: 8. The CDR3 region is CASSQERTGSVYEQYF. CDR3 nucleotides: TGCGCCAGCAGCCAAGAACGGACAGGGTCGGTTTACGAGCAGTACTTC.